These T cell receptor beta chains were read from a single sample in a study of shared T cell receptors in the human thymus. TCRdb's copy holds only in-frame clones and misses some; the assay was immunoSEQ multiplex PCR. Of roughly 410,000 clones listed, more than 85% are singletons. The specimen was thymocytes. The receptors come from a human donor. CDR3s include the opening cysteine and the closing phenylalanine or tryptophan. A D gene is named only where the DNA matches it firmly. Part of the rows lack a size; the others show once, few, many or a class for expanded clones.

v_gene	len	abundance	d_gene	j_gene	CDR3nt	CDR3aa
TRBV5-6	13	.	TRBD1	TRBJ2-1	TGTGCCAGCAAACAGGGGGCCTACAATGAGCAGTTCTTC	CASKQGAYNEQFF
TRBV10-3	14	.	.	TRBJ1-1	TGTGCCATCAGTGAGTTGGGGATCAACACTGAAGCTTTCTTT	CAISELGINTEAFF
TRBV6-6	15	.	.	TRBJ2-7	TGTGCCAGCAGTCCCTCCGGAAGGGAATTCTACGAGCAGTACTTC	CASSPSGREFYEQYF
TRBV10-3	11	few	.	TRBJ1-2	TGTGCCATCCGGGGGGGACGAGGCTACACCTTC	CAIRGGRGYTF
TRBV28	13	.	.	TRBJ2-3	TGTGCCAGCAGTTTGCGAATAGCAGATACGCAGTATTTT	CASSLRIADTQYF
TRBV6-1	11	.	.	TRBJ2-2	TGTGCCTGCAGACTCAGCGGGGAGCTGTTTTTT	CACRLSGELFF
TRBV11-3	9	.	.	TRBJ1-4	TGTGCCAGCAGCTCCCCGGCCCCTTTT	CASSSPAPF
TRBV5-1	18	.	TRBD2	TRBJ2-7	TGCGCCAGCAGCTCCCCGGGGGGGAACCAAGTCGATACCTACGAGCAGTACTTC	CASSSPGGNQVDTYEQYF
TRBV11-2	15	.	.	TRBJ2-1	TGTGCCAGCAGCCCTACAGCAAGCTCCTACAATGAGCAGTTCTTC	CASSPTASSYNEQFF
TRBV28	16	.	TRBD1	TRBJ1-2	TGTGCCAGCAGCCCAACCCGCGGGGGACAGAACTATGGCTACACCTTC	CASSPTRGGQNYGYTF
TRBV27	13	.	.	TRBJ2-3	TGTGCCAGCGGCGGGGCCCCCACAGATACGCAGTATTTT	CASGGAPTDTQYF
TRBV2	12	once	.	TRBJ1-4	TGTGCCAGCAAGACAGTTAATGAAAAACTGTTTTTT	CASKTVNEKLFF
TRBV29-1	16	.	.	TRBJ1-4	TGCAGCGCCTCTCTTTCTAGACGGGCAACTAATGAAAAACTGTTTTTT	CSASLSRRATNEKLFF
TRBV20-1	11	.	.	TRBJ2-7	TGCAGTGCTAGAGGAGTGTACGAGCAGTACTTC	CSARGVYEQYF
TRBV28	15	.	.	TRBJ2-3	TGTGCCACCGGGTGGGGCCCAGTTAGCACAGATACGCAGTATTTT	CATGWGPVSTDTQYF